This T cell receptor beta chain was observed in a study of T cells in Graves' hyperthyroidism and ophthalmopathy. Amplification yielded TCR beta CDR3 regions, with RNA transcripts as the source. First-round RT-PCR of the TCR CDR3 relied on the HTBI primer set. TCRdb reprocessed the multiplex PCR reads via MiXCR and lists one record per CDR3 protein. The repertoire has some 350,000 distinct CDR3 sequences, about 18% of them found once; the top ten carry approximately 4%. Trimming took 6 bases from V and 2 from J; bases not matched to a gene: 2. CDR3 length: 14 amino acids. The germline gives CDR1 SGDLS, CDR2 YYNGEE. This clonotype was counted at least ten times.

The clonotype comes from a young woman with Graves' hyperthyroidism. Sequenced sample: blood. The chain combines TRBV9 with TRBJ2-5, with TRBD2 matching over 12 bases. The CDR3 loop reads CASTLAGGQETQYF. CDR3 in DNA: TGTGCCAGCACCCTAGCGGGGGGGCAAGAGACCCAGTACTTC.